The rows below give T cell receptor beta chains drawn from one sample of a study of OX40 agonist ivuxolimab in advanced cancers. Profiling relied on immunoSEQ multiplex PCR, and the TCRdb table lists in-frame clones only, not all of them. The top ten hold about 30% of the sample, which has tens of thousands of clones, about 90% seen once. Sample: CD4+ or CD8+ T cells sorted from blood, taken in a trial of the OX40 agonist ivuxolimab. The receptor set was obtained from an adult with an advanced solid tumor such as melanoma, head and neck, liver or kidney cancer. CDR3s include the opening cysteine and the closing phenylalanine or tryptophan. The D gene is left open where the match is weak.

v_gene	d_gene	j_gene	len	CDR3nt	CDR3aa
TRBV27	TRBD1	TRBJ2-7	14	TGTGCCAGCAGACTTCAGGGGGCGGGTGGCGAGCAGTACTTC	CASRLQGAGGEQYF
TRBV6-5	-	TRBJ1-2	13	TGTGCCAGCAGTTACGGGTCAGGGTTTGGCTACACCTTC	CASSYGSGFGYTF
TRBV19	TRBD1	TRBJ1-1	14	TGTGCCAGTAGTATGCAGGGGGCGAACACTGAAGCTTTCTTT	CASSMQGANTEAFF
TRBV9	TRBD2	TRBJ2-3	14	TGTGCCAGCAGCAGGTCGGCGGGAGTAGATACGCAGTATTTT	CASSRSAGVDTQYF
TRBV28	TRBD1	TRBJ2-7	15	TGTGCCAGCAGTTTCCTGACAGGGGTTACCTACGAGCAGTACTTC	CASSFLTGVTYEQYF
TRBV13	-	TRBJ1-3	16	TGTGCCAGCAGCTTAGATGGCAGGGGTTATGGAAACACCATATATTTT	CASSLDGRGYGNTIYF
TRBV7-9	TRBD2	TRBJ2-5	16	TGTGCCAGCAGCCCCTGGCCAGCGGGAGAGGGGGAGACCCAGTACTTC	CASSPWPAGEGETQYF
TRBV7-8	-	TRBJ1-2	12	TGTGCCAGCAGCTTAGACGGGAATGGCTACACCTTC	CASSLDGNGYTF
TRBV11-2	-	TRBJ1-5	15	TGTGCCAGCAGCGAAGAGGGCCGGGCTGGGCAGCCCCAGCATTTT	CASSEEGRAGQPQHF
TRBV9	TRBD2	TRBJ2-3	18	TGTGCCAGCAGCGTAGCTCTTGATCTTAGCGGGACCACAGATACGCAGTATTTT	CASSVALDLSGTTDTQYF
TRBV6-5	-	TRBJ1-1	10	TGTGCCAGCACGATGGAGCGGGCTTTCTTT	CASTMERAFF
TRBV7-6	-	TRBJ2-7	13	TGTGCCAGCAGCTTAGCACCGCATTACGAGCAGTACTTC	CASSLAPHYEQYF
TRBV7-9	-	TRBJ1-2	18	TGTGCCAGCAGCAAACAAGACGAGTCGCCCGGGCCTAACTATGGCTACACCTTC	CASSKQDESPGPNYGYTF
TRBV6-5	-	TRBJ1-4	15	TGTGCCAGCAGTTACTCAAGCGGAATTAATGAAAAACTGTTTTTT	CASSYSSGINEKLFF
TRBV19	-	TRBJ2-1	12	TGTGCCAGTAGTATCTCGTACAATGAGCAGTTCTTC	CASSISYNEQFF
TRBV29-1	-	TRBJ2-7	14	TGCAGCGTTGAAGATGTACTGGGGCCTGGCGAGCAGTACTTC	CSVEDVLGPGEQYF
TRBV29-1	TRBD2	TRBJ2-5	14	TGCAGCGTTGAAGGACTAGCGGGAGGGAAGACCCAGTACTTC	CSVEGLAGGKTQYF